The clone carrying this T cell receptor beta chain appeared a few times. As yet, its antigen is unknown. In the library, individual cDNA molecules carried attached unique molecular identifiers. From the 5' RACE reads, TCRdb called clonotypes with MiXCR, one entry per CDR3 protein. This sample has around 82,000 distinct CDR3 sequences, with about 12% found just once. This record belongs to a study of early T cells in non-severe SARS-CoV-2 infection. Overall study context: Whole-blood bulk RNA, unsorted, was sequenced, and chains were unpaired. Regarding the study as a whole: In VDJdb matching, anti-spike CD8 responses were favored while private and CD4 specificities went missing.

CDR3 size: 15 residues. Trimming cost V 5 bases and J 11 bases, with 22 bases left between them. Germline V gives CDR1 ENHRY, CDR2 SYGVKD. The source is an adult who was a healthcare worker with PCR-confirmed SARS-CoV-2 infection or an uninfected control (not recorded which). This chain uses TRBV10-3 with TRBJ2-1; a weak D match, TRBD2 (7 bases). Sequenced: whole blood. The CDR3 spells CAISLGEGDASKQFF. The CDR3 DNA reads TGTGCCATCAGTCTGGGGGAGGGGGACGCATCTAAGCAGTTCTTC.